This TCR beta chain is from a study of CD4 T cells in relation to SARS-CoV-2 and coronaviruses (dated by TCRdb to the early 2020s). Background for the entire study: In the ViraFEST assay, PBMCs were cultured with antigen for about eleven days, after which TCR beta CDR3s were sequenced to identify antigen-specific clonal expansions. Across all 12 patients in the full convalescent cohort, ages ranged from roughly 20 to 80 years, with a median of 38. Among the approximately 12 convalescent patients, 8 males and 4 females were included, and two of the subjects were Hispanic. Using patient-derived lymphoblastoid cell lines, the shared crossreactive spike epitopes were mapped to their HLA restriction. At the level of individual TCR clonotypes, the study evaluated whether memory CD4+ T cells crossreact between the spike proteins of SARS-CoV-2 and those of common cold coronaviruses. The Adaptive Biotechnologies TCR-sequencing kit was used for samples from a few pre-COVID donors and for the naive versus memory experiments, whereas the other data were Illumina-based. For other donors in the study, expansion assays were sequenced with a different, Illumina-based TCR-beta assay. The study at large found these results: Crossreactivity analysis was centred on spike protein, so crossreactivity against other viral proteins was not assessed. Approximately 61% of donors had memory CD4+ clonotypes that crossrecognized SARS-CoV-2 and at least one common cold coronavirus spike. Compared with monoreactive clones, crossreactive clones had significantly weaker SARS-CoV-2-driven expansion, a result consistent with antigenic imprinting. Small numbers of patients and of tested TCRs were a limitation of the study. Naive versus memory sequencing indicated that memory recall responses, rather than primary responses primed during culture, are detected by the assay. Because no donor provided both pre-pandemic and post-infection samples, tracing the source of pre-existing responses was limited.

From the germline V gene, CDR1 is SGHRS and CDR2 is YFSETQ. The V and J ends are trimmed by 0 bases and 2 bases, leaving 12 bases between them. The CDR3 numbers 15 residues from cysteine through phenylalanine. Of all the DNA, just the CDR3 is kept, 45 bases in frame from base 1. CEF-cultured naive and memory CD4+ T cell DNA received survey-level immunoSEQ TCR-beta sequencing. In the original analysis: Preprocessing removed nonproductive sequences and CDR3s not starting with C, not ending with F or W, or shorter than 7 amino acids. Antigen-specific clonotypes were called with the MANAFEST web app, based on expansion relative to reference and other culture wells. A clone counted as positive if significantly expanded in 2 of 3 replicate wells versus the reference culture at FDR below 0.05. A further requirement for positive clones was significant expansion compared with all other tandem wells, along with an odds ratio above 5. Cultured and uncultured naive and memory CD4+ repertoires were searched for previously identified spike- and CEF-reactive CDR3s. CDR3 homology was quantified as pairwise Levenshtein distance, calculated with the stringdist R package after three terminal residues were trimmed from each end. TCRdb provides this immuneACCESS table in a form limited to in-frame rearrangements. Some clones are lacking; in checked studies, under half of them reflect an unresolved V gene, and why the rest are absent is not known. V and J calls and clone size come straight from that table; D and trimming were deduced from the DNA. Across this sample there are tens of thousands of clones, with about four fifths seen only once. Around 1.4% of the sample is held by the ten biggest clonotypes.

Naive and memory CD4+ T cells were separated from cryopreserved PBMCs by first enriching for CD4 and then performing EasySep naive CD4+ T cell enrichment. Sorted naive or memory CD4+ T cells (about 9.6 x 10^4) were cultured 1:1 with T cell-depleted PBMCs and CEF peptides for over 9 days. Each peptide culture condition was generally run in triplicate replicate wells. PBMCs were isolated from leukapheresis product or whole blood by Ficoll-Paque PLUS gradient centrifugation. The PBMCs went either fresh into the expansion assay or into cryopreservation at -140 degrees C. The QIAamp Micro DNA Kit was used to extract genomic DNA from the CD4+ T cells. Remarks on this clone: The antigen this receptor binds is unknown. Per-base qualities were not stored, and no clone one base away is much larger.

Specimen: naive CD4+ T cells from PBMCs, cultured in vitro. This specimen's cell subset or site label, per the study, means: naive CD4+ T cells isolated by negative enrichment. The sequence was collected from an adult with COVID-19. The rearrangement combines TRBV5-1 with TRBJ2-7; the D gene cannot be named for sure. CDR3 sequence: CASSLAVGYPYEQYF. In nucleotides, the sequence is TGCGCCAGCAGCTTGGCCGTCGGTTACCCCTACGAGCAGTACTTC.